Sequencing of this TCR beta chain was carried out in a study of T-cell memory formation after mild COVID-19. From the 5' RACE reads, TCRdb called clonotypes with MiXCR, one entry per CDR3 protein. The table has about 610,000 distinct CDR3 sequences, around 16% seen once. Germline CDR1 is GTSNPN and CDR2 is SVGIG (reference sequence). The V gene end was trimmed by 3 bases and the J gene end by 1 base; junction bases not matched to a gene: 4. This CDR3 comprises 17 residues. This chain joins TRBV30 and TRBJ2-2; 14 nucleotides match TRBD2. This TCR derives from an adult woman who had mild COVID-19 (a few samples of this study predate the infection). Cell type and time point are not known. Input material: PBMCs or a T cell subset sorted from them (not recorded which). CDR3 in amino acids: CAWRGLAGDLNTGELFF. DNA of the CDR3: TGTGCCTGGAGGGGACTAGCGGGGGATTTGAACACCGGGGAGCTGTTTTTT.